These 21 T cell receptor beta chains share one sample of origin, sequenced in a study of T-cell memory formation after mild COVID-19. TCRdb ran MiXCR on the 5' RACE reads and lists one entry per CDR3 protein. Of roughly 450,000 distinct CDR3 sequences in the sample, more than 15% were seen once. Sequenced sample: PBMCs or a T cell subset sorted from them (not recorded which). Source of these receptors: a man aged 18 to 30 who had mild COVID-19 (a few samples of this study predate the infection). Cell type and time point are not known.

This sequence joins TRBV20-1 and TRBJ2-3; D is unclear. Germline V lookup: CDR1 DFQATT, CDR2 SNEGSKA (reference sequence). V shed 0 bases and J shed 5 bases, with 15 bases lying between them. The CDR3 contains 15 residues. The CDR3 sequence: CSARDSRLGGDTQYF. The CDR3 bases are TGCAGTGCTAGAGACTCCAGACTTGGCGGAGATACGCAGTATTTT.

Comment on this clonotype: Given a much more abundant clone one base away, this may be a read error. The chain recombines TRBV29-1 with TRBJ2-5; no reliable D call. The CDR3 length is 13 residues. V lost 4 bases, J lost 2 bases, and 11 bases lay in between. Germline loops: CDR1 SQVTM, CDR2 ANQGSEA. The CDR3 DNA follows: TGCAGCGTTGTGCGCGTGGGGCAAGAGACCCAGTACTTC. This translates into CSVVRVGQETQYF.

The rearrangement links TRBV7-8 to TRBJ1-5; no clear D gene. Trimming removed 4 bases at V and 4 bases at J, with 14 bases between. From germline, CDR1 is SGHVS and CDR2 FQNEAQ. The CDR3 has 15 residues. DNA for the CDR3: TGTGCCAGCAGCTACCTCTTTGCGGGGAATCAGCCCCAGCATTTT. This gives the protein CASSYLFAGNQPQHF.

This clonotype has just a few counts. Given the absence of the conserved phenylalanine or tryptophan at the CDR3 end, a read error is likely. Because the CDR3's place on the DNA is in doubt, the DNA is left out and the CDR3 is given as listed by TCRdb. The gene calls are TRBV10-3 and TRBJ2-7; TRBD1 is taken as the D call from the table, unchecked against the DNA. In germline, CDR1 is ENHRY, CDR2 SYGVKD. Including both end residues, the CDR3 is 14 amino acids long. The CDR3 spells CAISESAGTAPLSL.

The chain uses TRBV9 and TRBJ2-3; 8 nucleotides agree with TRBD2. The V and J ends lost 1 base and 2 bases, in that order; junction bases with no gene match: 9. This CDR3 region has 17 residues. Germline V lookup: CDR1 SGDLS, CDR2 YYNGEE. CDR3: CASSVSPGGHSTDTQYF. The CDR3 nucleotides read TGTGCCAGCAGCGTAAGCCCGGGGGGGCATTCCACAGATACGCAGTATTTT.

The gene calls are TRBV6-2 or TRBV6-3 and TRBJ1-1, with D maybe TRBD1 (5 bases). The V gene's germline CDR1 is MNHEY and CDR2 SVGEGT. Trimming pared 2 bases from V and 4 bases from J, leaving 11 bases between. The CDR3 is 14 amino acids. CDR3 sequence (DNA): TGTGCCAGCAGTTACCAGGGTTTCGGCACTGAAGCTTTCTTT. It specifies CASSYQGFGTEAFF.

The chain employs TRBV20-1 and TRBJ1-6; D uncertain. Trimming cost V 5 bases and J 0 bases, with 11 bases left between them. In germline, CDR1 is DFQATT, CDR2 SNEGSKA (reference sequence). This CDR3 is built from 15 residues. CDR3 coding DNA: TGCAGTGCTGGACGGTCCAGCTCCTATAATTCACCCCTCCACTTT. Its translation is CSAGRSSSYNSPLHF.

This clonotype appeared a few times. The CDR3 nucleotides read TGTGCCAGCAGCTTAGCGGGACTAGCGGGGACGGGGGATACGCAGTATTTT. Its protein is CASSLAGLAGTGDTQYF. This chain joins TRBV7-2 and TRBJ2-3, with 13 bases fitting TRBD2. With 0 bases clipped from V and 6 bases from J, the junction kept 6 bases outside the gene matches. Germline assignment: CDR1 SGHTA and CDR2 FQGNSA. The CDR3 extends over 17 amino acids.

This sequence joins TRBV24-1 and TRBJ1-4; no clear D. The CDR3 extends over 13 amino acids. The germline V gene encodes CDR1 KGHDR and CDR2 SFDVKD. The V end lost 9 bases, the J end lost 3 bases, and 10 bases lay between the germline ends. This chain's CDR3 is CATRAGANEKLFF. The DNA for the CDR3 is TGTGCCACCCGGGCGGGAGCTAATGAAAAACTGTTTTTT.

The chain has TRBV6-2 or TRBV6-3 and TRBJ2-7; 9 positions match TRBD2. Germline V gives CDR1 MNHEY, CDR2 SVGEGT. This CDR3 spans 15 amino acids. Trimming at V came to 2 bases and at J to 3 bases, leaving 5 bases not matched to a gene. CDR3 in amino acids: CASSYGLAGIYEQYV. The CDR3 region has the DNA TGTGCCAGCAGTTACGGGCTAGCGGGGATCTACGAGCAGTACGTC.

This clonotype was found a few times. The rearrangement links TRBV6-5 to TRBJ1-1, with 7 bases lining up with TRBD1. Losses at the gene ends were 2 bases for V and 6 bases for J; bases not matched to a gene: 6. Germline lookup yields CDR1 MNHEY and CDR2 SVGAGI. CDR3 size: 14 residues. CDR3 protein: CASSYDRANSEAFF. CDR3 sequence (DNA): TGTGCCAGCAGTTACGACAGGGCAAACTCTGAAGCTTTCTTT.

In this sample, this clonotype turned up a few times. This chain joins TRBV7-2 and TRBJ2-3; the match to TRBD2 covers 7 bases. Trimming cost V 0 bases and J 2 bases; bases outside gene matches: 8. The CDR3 has 17 amino acids. Looked up from germline, CDR1 is SGHTA and CDR2 is FQGNSA. CDR3 bases: TGTGCCAGCAGCTTAGCGCGATGGGGGGGTTCCACAGATACGCAGTATTTT. Translation: CASSLARWGGSTDTQYF.

This clonotype was seen only a few times. The V and J genes are TRBV24-1 and TRBJ2-2; D is undetermined. V lost 5 bases and J 2 bases, leaving 8 bases between the germline ends. Germline CDR1 is KGHDR and CDR2 is SFDVKD. CDR3 length equals 14 residues. The CDR3 DNA follows: TGTGCCACCAGTGCGACGGTCAACACCGGGGAGCTGTTTTTT. Its translation is CATSATVNTGELFF.

This clonotype has more than one count but fewer than ten. J is TRBJ1-2 and V is TRBV4-3, with D unclear. The CDR3 extends over 14 amino acids. From germline, CDR1 is LGHNA and CDR2 YSLEER. V lost 0 bases and J 7 bases, leaving 12 bases between the germline ends. The CDR3 coding sequence is TGCGCCAGCAGCCAAGATTCCGGGGTTGGTGGCTACACCTTC. Its protein is CASSQDSGVGGYTF.

This clonotype occurred many times. The chain combines TRBV4-1 with TRBJ2-5, with D possibly being TRBD1 (6 bases). The germline V and J ends were trimmed by 0 bases and 3 bases, with 17 bases remaining between them. Germline CDR1 and CDR2: MGHRA and YSYEKL. The CDR3 contains 17 residues. The CDR3 DNA sequence: TGCGCCAGCAGCCAAGAAGGCAGGGGATACTCTAAAGAGACCCAGTACTTC. Translation: CASSQEGRGYSKETQYF.

V and J are TRBV7-3 and TRBJ2-3; 7 nucleotides line up with TRBD2. The CDR3 spans 14 residues. V lost 10 bases, J lost 0 bases, and 7 bases stayed unmatched. Germline-derived CDR1 and CDR2 are SGHTA and FQGTGA. The CDR3 DNA sequence: TGTGCCACTTCAAAGCGGGGCAGCACAGATACGCAGTATTTT. Its protein is CATSKRGSTDTQYF.

This clonotype was detected a few times. The chain links TRBV7-8 to TRBJ1-4; D unclear. V gave up 5 bases and J gave up 4 bases, with 8 bases separating them. CDR3 length equals 13 residues. The germline V gene has CDR1 SGHVS and CDR2 FQNEAQ. CDR3 loop: CASSTGINEKLFF. CDR3 in DNA: TGTGCCAGCAGCACGGGGATTAATGAAAAACTGTTTTTT. Looking up the rest from reference TRBV7-8 and TRBJ1-4 gives the full variable domain: GAGVSQSPRYKVAKRGQDVALRCDPISGHVSLFWYQQALGQGPEFLTYFQNEAQLDKSGLPSDRFFAERPEGSVSTLKIQRTQQEDSAVYLCASSTGINEKLFFGSGTQLSVL.

This clonotype was picked up a small number of times. V gene TRBV2 combines with J gene TRBJ1-2; TRBD1 aligns across 7 bases. V shed 2 bases and J 8 bases; nucleotides not matched to a gene: 5. Germline loops: CDR1 SNHLY, CDR2 FYNNEI. The CDR3 spans 13 residues. The chain's CDR3 is CASSEQGGGGYTF. The CDR3 coding sequence is TGTGCCAGCAGTGAACAGGGGGGGGGAGGCTACACCTTC.

The V and J genes are TRBV29-1 and TRBJ2-2; perhaps TRBD1 as D (5 bases). V lost 3 bases and J 8 bases, leaving 10 bases between the germline ends. CDR1 is SQVTM, CDR2 ANQGSEA, per germline. There are 12 residues in the CDR3. Written as DNA, the CDR3 is TGCAGCGTTGAGGGGCGCAGGGGGGAGCTGTTTTTT. Amino acids: CSVEGRRGELFF.

The gene calls are TRBV6-5 and TRBJ1-1; the D is unclear. CDR1 is MNHEY, CDR2 SVGAGI, per germline. The ends were cut back, 6 bases at V and 1 base at J, with 9 bases in the middle. The CDR3 sequence is 13 residues long. The CDR3 DNA reads as TGTGCCAGCAGATCCTTTGGGAACACTGAAGCTTTCTTT. Its translation: CASRSFGNTEAFF.

V usage is TRBV7-2 and J usage is TRBJ1-1; no clear D. The CDR3 runs to 13 residues. Germline CDR1 reads SGHTA; CDR2 reads FQGNSA. Trimming removed 6 bases from V and 1 base from J, with 9 bases in between. The CDR3 spells CASRHGPNTEAFF. The DNA for the CDR3 is TGTGCCAGCAGACACGGTCCGAACACTGAAGCTTTCTTT.